What follows are 32 T cell receptor beta chains derived from one specimen sequenced in a study of blood T cell repertoires in COVID-19. Produced via immunoSEQ multiplex PCR; TCRdb's table is partial and in-frame only. Among about 280,000 clones listed, 88% were seen once. Material: peripheral blood. These TCRs come from a woman under 40 with COVID-19, enrolled during active disease.

The rearrangement uses TRBV28 and TRBJ1-5; D remains unclear. The CDR3 has 14 residues. Trimming removed 3 bases at V and 2 bases at J, with 8 bases between. From germline, CDR1 is MDHEN and CDR2 SYDVKM. Written as DNA, the CDR3 is TGTGCCAGCAGTTTGGCCACAGGCAATCAGCCCCAGCATTTT. Translated, it gives CASSLATGNQPQHF.

This chain uses TRBV6-5 with TRBJ1-1, with 8 positions matching TRBD1. This CDR3 region has 15 residues. CDR1 is MNHEY and CDR2 is SVGAGI in the germline V gene. J was trimmed by 0 bases and V by 7 bases; bases with no gene match: 7. This CDR3 is CASNRQGQVNTEAFF. The CDR3 nucleotides are TGTGCCAGCAACCGACAGGGGCAGGTGAACACTGAAGCTTTCTTT.

The V call is TRBV7-3, the J call TRBJ2-7; tentatively, D is TRBD1 (6 bases). This CDR3 has 16 amino acids. Germline V gene lookup returns CDR1 SGHTA and CDR2 FQGTGA. V was cut by 5 bases and J by 3 bases, with 20 bases left in between. DNA for the CDR3: TGTGCCAGCAGCCCTCCCCCCTCGACAGGCGACTACGAGCAGTACTTC. As protein: CASSPPPSTGDYEQYF.

V usage is TRBV3-1 (or the pseudogene TRBV3-2) and J usage is TRBJ2-7; D is possibly TRBD2 (6 bases). Germline assignment: CDR1 LGHDT and CDR2 YNNKEL (reference sequence). This CDR3 is built from 14 residues. V dropped 1 base and J dropped 2 bases, with 9 bases sitting between them. CDR3 protein: CASSQAGLTYEQYF. The CDR3 coding sequence is TGTGCCAGCAGCCAAGCGGGACTTACCTACGAGCAGTACTTC.

The chain carries TRBV3-1 (or the pseudogene TRBV3-2) and TRBJ2-3, with 9 bases identical to TRBD2. CDR1 and CDR2 from the germline V gene are LGHDT and YNNKEL (reference sequence). The CDR3 has 17 amino acids. The V segment lost 0 bases and the J segment 2 bases; nucleotides outside the gene matches: 6. Written as DNA, the CDR3 is TGTGCCAGCAGCCAAGAAGTGACTAGCGGATTCACAGATACGCAGTATTTT. It codes for CASSQEVTSGFTDTQYF.

The CDR3 sequence: CARGTTGGLSYNSPLHF. CDR3 bases: TGTGCGCGCGGTACGACAGGGGGTCTGTCCTATAATTCACCCCTCCACTTT. The genes are TRBV21-1 and TRBJ1-6; the table's D call TRBD1 went unverified against the DNA. TRBV21-1 is annotated as a pseudogene. This CDR3 is built from 17 residues.

The genes are TRBV6-2 or TRBV6-3 and TRBJ1-6; D gene unclear. This CDR3 spans 15 amino acids. In germline, CDR1 is MNHEY, CDR2 SVGEGT. V was trimmed by 6 bases and J by 4 bases, leaving 13 bases between them. The CDR3 sequence: CASSRRTEYNSPLHF. In DNA, the CDR3 is TGTGCCAGCAGCCGGAGGACGGAATATAATTCACCCCTCCACTTT.

The chain links TRBV9 to TRBJ2-2; 9 positions agree with TRBD2. The CDR3 is 17 amino acids. The J segment lost 5 bases and the V segment lost 6 bases, leaving 14 bases of the junction unmatched. CDR1 is SGDLS, CDR2 YYNGEE, per germline. The CDR3 coding sequence is TGTGCCAGCACCCCGTGGGTAGCGGGAGTCGGGACCGGGGAGCTGTTTTTT. Translation: CASTPWVAGVGTGELFF.

The chain combines TRBV4-1 with TRBJ1-4; the D gene is possibly TRBD1 (6 bases). Trimming shortened V by 0 bases and J by 8 bases, and 13 bases separated the two germline ends. The CDR3 loop spans 15 amino acids. Germline V gene sequence: CDR1 MGHRA, CDR2 YSYEKL. For the CDR3, the DNA is TGCGCCAGCAGCCAAGAACAGGGAATAGTAGAAAAACTGTTTTTT. This sequence encodes CASSQEQGIVEKLFF.

This chain uses TRBV27 with TRBJ2-5; maybe TRBD2 (6 bases). Trimming cost V 6 bases and J 5 bases, with 16 bases left between them. Germline V gene sequence: CDR1 MNHEY, CDR2 SMNVEV (reference sequence). The CDR3 is 14 residues long. In DNA form, the CDR3 reads TGTGCCAGCAGCCCTCGGGGCGGAGGGGAGACCCAGTACTTC. This sequence encodes CASSPRGGGETQYF.

This rearrangement joins TRBV4-1 to TRBJ1-2; weak D call: TRBD1 (5 bases). V dropped 3 bases and J dropped 0 bases, with 11 bases sitting between them. From germline, CDR1 is MGHRA and CDR2 YSYEKL. CDR3 length equals 15 residues. In DNA form, the CDR3 reads TGCGCCAGCAGCCAGATAAAGGGGTCTAACTATGGCTACACCTTC. This encodes CASSQIKGSNYGYTF.

This clone was recorded a few times. The chain joins TRBV3-1 (or the pseudogene TRBV3-2) to TRBJ2-1, with 9 positions matching TRBD1. CDR1 and CDR2 (germline): LGHDT, YNNKEL (reference sequence). There are 15 residues in the CDR3. V lost 0 bases, J lost 4 bases, and 1 base stayed unmatched. CDR3 nucleotide sequence: TGTGCCAGCAGCCAAGAAGACAGGGGGTACAATGAGCAGTTCTTC. It is translated as CASSQEDRGYNEQFF.

The chain uses TRBV5-1 and TRBJ2-1, with 10 nucleotides matching TRBD2. Germline V gene data show CDR1 as SGHRS and CDR2 as YFSETQ. The trim removed 0 bases at V and 9 bases at J, leaving 6 bases unmatched. The CDR3 is 15 residues long. The CDR3 DNA reads as TGCGCCAGCAGCTTGGATCTAGCGGGAGCCACTGAGCAGTTCTTC. Translating gives CASSLDLAGATEQFF. Full variable domain (outside the CDR3, taken from reference TRBV5-1 and TRBJ2-1): KAGVTQTPRYLIKTRGQQVTLSCSPISGHRSVSWYQQTPGQGLQFLFEYFSETQRNKGNFPGRFSGRQFSNSRSEMNVSTLELGDSALYLCASSLDLAGATEQFFGPGTRLTVL.

V is TRBV19 and J is TRBJ2-1, with 8 bases that match TRBD2. Trimming cost V 7 bases and J 1 base; bases outside gene matches: 6. Germline V gene data show CDR1 as LNHDA and CDR2 as SQIVND (reference sequence). The CDR3 length is 15 residues. The CDR3 reads CASKRLASSYNEQFF. The CDR3 DNA is TGTGCCAGTAAGAGACTAGCGAGTTCCTACAATGAGCAGTTCTTC.

This clone has a handful of counts. V and J are TRBV3-1 (or the pseudogene TRBV3-2) and TRBJ2-7; D remains ambiguous. This CDR3 is 14 amino acids long. CDR1 LGHDT and CDR2 YNNKEL come from the germline V gene (reference sequence). Trimming pared 0 bases from V and 2 bases from J, leaving 8 bases between. The CDR3 is CASSQDRLAYEQYF. DNA for the CDR3: TGTGCCAGCAGCCAAGATCGGCTAGCCTACGAGCAGTACTTC.

The CDR3 nucleotides are TGTGCCAGCACCCTGATGGGGGGGTTCCAAGAGACCCAGTACTTC. It specifies CASTLMGGFQETQYF. The chain couples TRBV7-3 to TRBJ2-5, with 7 bases identical to TRBD2. The CDR3 has 15 residues. The junction had 9 bases not matched to a gene; V was cut back by 7 bases and J by 1 base. In germline, CDR1 is SGHTA, CDR2 FQGTGA.

The chain carries TRBV19 and TRBJ2-1; D is uncertain. The V gene lost 6 bases and the J gene lost 4 bases, with 19 bases spanning the gap. The germline gives CDR1 LNHDA, CDR2 SQIVND (reference sequence). The CDR3 extends over 16 amino acids. CDR3 DNA sequence: TGTGCCAGTAGCCCCCCCGGTGGTGAGAGGTACAATGAGCAGTTCTTC. Its translation: CASSPPGGERYNEQFF.

The V gene is TRBV7-2, the J gene TRBJ1-2, with 10 bases matching TRBD1. Germline V gene lookup returns CDR1 SGHTA and CDR2 FQGNSA. V shed 6 bases, J shed 6 bases, and the junction held 4 bases outside the gene matches. This CDR3 has 13 amino acids. The CDR3 coding sequence is TGTGCCAGCAGGGACGGGACAGGGGATGGCTACACCTTC. It translates to CASRDGTGDGYTF.

The chain employs TRBV7-2 and TRBJ2-2; tentative D call: TRBD1 (5 bases). Deletions cut 2 bases from V and 6 bases from J, with 13 bases between. Germline-derived CDR1 and CDR2 are SGHTA and FQGNSA. This CDR3 region has 15 residues. DNA of the CDR3: TGTGCCAGCAGCTTACGGACACCGAAGTCCGGGGAGCTGTTTTTT. Its translation: CASSLRTPKSGELFF.

The rearrangement uses TRBV27 and TRBJ2-1; TRBD2 matches at 8 bases. Losses at the gene ends were 0 bases for V and 5 bases for J; bases not matched to a gene: 6. The germline V gene encodes CDR1 MNHEY and CDR2 SMNVEV (reference sequence). This CDR3 is 16 amino acids long. The CDR3 nucleotides read TGTGCCAGCAGTTTATCGCCAGCGGGAGTAGACAATGAGCAGTTCTTC. Encoded protein: CASSLSPAGVDNEQFF.

The V call is TRBV15, the J call TRBJ1-5; D remains ambiguous. There are 14 residues in the CDR3. Between the trimmed V and J ends, which lost 0 bases and 5 bases, there was a span of 8 bases. The germline CDR1 and CDR2 sequences are LNHNV and YYDKDF (reference sequence). CDR3 nucleotides: TGTGCCACCAGCAGAGATCTTCCAGATCAGCCCCAGCATTTT. This translates into CATSRDLPDQPQHF. The complete variable domain, with remaining parts taken from reference TRBV15 and TRBJ1-5, reads DAMVIQNPRYQVTQFGKPVTLSCSQTLNHNVMYWYQQKSSQAPKLLFHYYDKDFNNEADTPDNFQSRRPNTSFCFLDIRSPGLGDTAMYLCATSRDLPDQPQHFGDGTRLSIL.

The gene calls are TRBV6-2 or TRBV6-3 and TRBJ2-7; TRBD1 might be the D (6 bases). The germline gives CDR1 MNHEY, CDR2 SVGEGT. Deletions cut 1 base from V and 2 bases from J, with 12 bases between. This CDR3 has 15 residues. CDR3 loop: CASSYLPDSTYEQYF. The CDR3 coding sequence is TGTGCCAGCAGTTACTTACCGGACAGTACCTACGAGCAGTACTTC.

Details on this clone: A junction end diverges from the germline sequence, so it may reflect a read error. The chain employs TRBV6-2 or TRBV6-3 and TRBJ2-4; 11 positions agree with TRBD2. The CDR3 extends over 14 amino acids. Germline lookup yields CDR1 MNHEY and CDR2 SVGEGT. For the CDR3, the DNA is TGTGCCAGCAGTCCACCCCCGGGACTAGCGGACCGAAGGTTC. Its translation: CASSPPPGLADRRF.

The chain is built from TRBV27 and TRBJ2-7, with 9 bases matching TRBD2. The CDR3 consists of 15 residues. The junction had 6 bases not matched to a gene; V was cut back by 0 bases and J by 6 bases. CDR1 is MNHEY and CDR2 is SMNVEV in the germline V gene (reference sequence). As DNA, the CDR3 is TGTGCCAGCAGTTTATCTACTAGCGGGTTGACCGAGCAGTACTTC. It encodes CASSLSTSGLTEQYF.

The J gene is TRBJ1-3, the V gene TRBV14; maybe TRBD1 (6 bases). The CDR3 runs to 16 residues. CDR1 is SGHDN, CDR2 FVKESK, per germline. The V and J ends lost 1 base and 2 bases respectively, with 12 bases between them. CDR3 sequence: CASSQGSAGAGNTIYF. The CDR3 region has the DNA TGTGCCAGCAGCCAAGGCTCCGCAGGGGCTGGAAACACCATATATTTT.

The chain combines TRBV6-2 or TRBV6-3 with TRBJ2-5; tentative D call: TRBD1 (5 bases). Germline CDR1 and CDR2: MNHEY and SVGEGT. Deletions cut 1 base from V and 2 bases from J, with 8 bases between. The CDR3 is 14 residues long. Written as DNA, the CDR3 is TGTGCCAGCAGTTACTTGACAGAGCAAGAGACCCAGTACTTC. It codes for CASSYLTEQETQYF.

The chain joins TRBV30 to TRBJ2-7; 10 bases match TRBD2. J was trimmed by 4 bases and V by 5 bases; bases with no gene match: 14. Per the germline V gene, CDR1 is GTSNPN and CDR2 is SVGIG (reference sequence). This CDR3 has 16 amino acids. The CDR3 DNA follows: TGTGCCTGGGCTCGGGGGAGGACTAGCGGCACTTACGAGCAGTACTTC. It yields the protein CAWARGRTSGTYEQYF. The full variable domain, its missing parts supplied by reference TRBV30 and TRBJ2-7, is SQTIHQWPATLVQPVGSPLSLECTVEGTSNPNLYWYRQAAGRGLQLLFYSVGIGQISSEVPQNLSASRPQDRQFILSSKKLLLSDSGFYLCAWARGRTSGTYEQYFGPGTRLTVT.

The gene calls are TRBV30 and TRBJ1-1; TRBD1 matches at 7 bases. The CDR3 totals 12 residues. Trimming removed 1 base from V and 8 bases from J; junction bases left unmatched: 4. The germline V gene encodes CDR1 GTSNPN and CDR2 SVGIG (reference sequence). DNA of the CDR3: TGTGCCTGGAGTGGTGGACAGGTGGAAGCTTTCTTT. Translated: CAWSGGQVEAFF.

The rearrangement uses TRBV7-9 and TRBJ2-7, with 8 bases lining up with TRBD1. With 5 bases clipped from V and 3 bases from J, the junction kept 9 bases outside the gene matches. The CDR3 contains 15 residues. Germline CDR1 reads SEHNR; CDR2 reads FQNEAQ (reference sequence). In nucleotides, the CDR3 is TGTGCCAGCAGCATACGACAGGGGCGTTTCTACGAGCAGTACTTC. Its protein product is CASSIRQGRFYEQYF.

Regarding this clone: The sample carries other DNA sequences with the same CDR3. V gene TRBV19 combines with J gene TRBJ2-7; 10 bases fit TRBD2. V was pared by 3 bases and J by 2 bases, with 4 bases of the junction left unmatched. The CDR3 is 15 residues long. Germline V gene lookup returns CDR1 LNHDA and CDR2 SQIVND (reference sequence). This CDR3 reads CASSIGGLAAYEQYF. In DNA, the CDR3 is TGTGCCAGTAGTATCGGCGGACTAGCGGCCTACGAGCAGTACTTC.

This chain joins TRBV27 and TRBJ2-5; D might be TRBD2 (6 bases). The V gene lost 2 bases and the J gene lost 1 base, with 11 bases spanning the gap. This CDR3 is 15 amino acids long. CDR1 and CDR2 from the germline V gene are MNHEY and SMNVEV (reference sequence). DNA for the CDR3: TGTGCCAGCAGTTTACGGGGGACCTTCCAAGAGACCCAGTACTTC. As protein: CASSLRGTFQETQYF.

The genes are TRBV28 and TRBJ1-2, with a weak D call TRBD1 (5 bases). V lost 8 bases and J 7 bases, leaving 20 bases between the germline ends. This CDR3 has 14 amino acids. Germline assignment: CDR1 MDHEN and CDR2 SYDVKM. The CDR3 protein is CASFRGGVASGYTF. The CDR3 DNA reads TGTGCCAGCTTTCGGGGAGGGGTGGCTTCTGGCTACACCTTC.